Following are 27 T cell receptor beta chains from one sample sequenced in a study of Tregs in tolerant kidney transplant recipients. The repertoire was sequenced with immunoSEQ multiplex PCR; TCRdb's copy has only in-frame clones and lacks some. The table lists approximately 47,000 clones, 89% of them singletons. Related graft donors supplied nonmyeloablative bone marrow transplants, and mixed chimerism was transient. The source material was CD8+ T cells from blood (PBMCs), sampled 12 months after the transplant. Every receptor here comes from a human patient who received a combined kidney and bone marrow transplant. Some T cells may have originated in the graft donor.

The chain uses TRBV27 and TRBJ2-1, with D possibly being TRBD1 (6 bases). This CDR3 is built from 17 residues. In germline, CDR1 is MNHEY, CDR2 SMNVEV (reference sequence). V lost 2 bases and J lost 12, with 26 bases in between. This chain's CDR3 is CASSLAGGYYRSYGQFF. DNA for the CDR3: TGTGCCAGCAGTTTAGCTGGGGGCTATTACAGATCTTATGGGCAGTTCTTC.

The rearrangement joins TRBV11-1 to TRBJ2-7; 8 nucleotides agree with TRBD2. CDR1 is SGHAT, CDR2 FQDESV, per germline (reference sequence). The CDR3 consists of 14 residues. Trimming at V came to 4 bases and at J to 4 bases, leaving 6 bases not matched to a gene. DNA of the CDR3: TGTGCCAGCAGCTCCGGGACTAGTGCGTACGAGCAGTACTTC. Protein: CASSSGTSAYEQYF.

Only a few counts were recorded for this clone. The rearrangement links TRBV27 to TRBJ2-3; no reliable D call. The V end was cut by 3 bases, the J end by 2 bases, with 6 bases between. Germline CDR1 reads MNHEY; CDR2 reads SMNVEV (reference sequence). The CDR3 extends over 13 amino acids. The CDR3 sequence is CASSFGFTDTQYF. CDR3 bases: TGTGCCAGCAGTTTCGGGTTCACAGATACGCAGTATTTT.

The chain carries TRBV19 and TRBJ2-3; TRBD2 aligns across 9 bases. Germline assignment: CDR1 LNHDA and CDR2 SQIVND (reference sequence). The CDR3 sequence is 16 residues long. The trim removed 6 bases at V and 6 bases at J, leaving 13 bases unmatched. The CDR3 bases are TGTGCCAGTAGCCTCTTCTTAGCGGGAGTTGGGGATACGCAGTATTTT. This codes for CASSLFLAGVGDTQYF.

The CDR3 region is CASSVYYTGELFF. Here the CDR3 DNA reads TGTGCCAGCAGCGTATATTACACCGGGGAGCTGTTTTTT. V gene TRBV9 combines with J gene TRBJ2-2; D not resolved. V was pared by 1 base and J by 3 bases, with 4 bases between. Germline CDR1 is SGDLS and CDR2 is YYNGEE. The CDR3 loop spans 13 amino acids.

V and J are TRBV12-5 and TRBJ1-5, with D possibly being TRBD1 (5 bases). The germline V gene encodes CDR1 LGHNT and CDR2 FRNRAP. The CDR3 is made up of 14 amino acids. Trimming removed 5 bases from V and 3 bases from J, with 11 bases in between. The CDR3 protein is CASGPDTDNQPQHF. In DNA form, the CDR3 reads TGTGCTAGTGGTCCGGACACGGACAATCAGCCCCAGCATTTT. Combining the CDR3 with reference TRBV12-5 and TRBJ1-5 gives the whole variable domain DARVTQTPRHKVTEMGQEVTMRCQPILGHNTVFWYRQTMMQGLELLAYFRNRAPLDDSGMPKDRFSAEMPDATLATLKIQPSEPRDSAVYFCASGPDTDNQPQHFGDGTRLSIL.

The J gene is TRBJ2-7, the V gene TRBV9; D unresolved. The V and J ends lost 0 bases and 0 bases respectively, with 4 bases between them. The CDR3 is 13 residues long. Germline-derived CDR1 and CDR2 are SGDLS and YYNGEE. Here the CDR3 reads CASSVGSSYEQYF. DNA for the CDR3: TGTGCCAGCAGCGTAGGGAGCTCCTACGAGCAGTACTTC. The full variable domain, in which reference TRBV9 and TRBJ2-7 provide the parts outside the CDR3, is DSGVTQTPKHLITATGQRVTLRCSPRSGDLSVYWYQQSLDQGLQFLIQYYNGEERAKGNILERFSAQQFPDLHSELNLSSLELGDSALYFCASSVGSSYEQYFGPGTRLTVT.

The CDR3 DNA reads as TGTGCCAGCAGCTTGCCTAGCGGGAGGCTGTACGAGCAGTACTTC. Translation gives CASSLPSGRLYEQYF. The chain is built from TRBV7-9 and TRBJ2-7; 11 bases are a match to TRBD2. V dropped 3 bases and J dropped 4; count of bases not matched to a gene: 5. Germline-derived CDR1 and CDR2 are SEHNR and FQNEAQ (reference sequence). There are 15 residues in the CDR3. The full variable domain, in which reference TRBV7-9 and TRBJ2-7 provide the parts outside the CDR3, is DTGVSQNPRHKITKRGQNVTFRCDPISEHNRLYWYRQTLGQGPEFLTYFQNEAQLEKSRLLSDRFSAERPKGSFSTLEIQRTEQGDSAMYLCASSLPSGRLYEQYFGPGTRLTVT.

CDR3 protein: CASSSLINEQFF. The CDR3 DNA reads TGTGCCAGCAGCTCTTTAATCAATGAGCAGTTCTTC. The chain recombines TRBV5-4 with TRBJ2-1, with D uncertain. Germline CDR1 is SGHNT and CDR2 is YYREEE (reference sequence). CDR3 size: 12 residues. The V and J ends lost 3 bases and 6 bases respectively, with 7 bases between them. The full variable domain, its missing parts supplied by reference TRBV5-4 and TRBJ2-1, is ETGVTQSPTHLIKTRGQQVTLRCSSQSGHNTVSWYQQALGQGPQFIFQYYREEENGRGNFPPRFSGLQFPNYSSELNVNALELDDSALYLCASSSLINEQFFGPGTRLTVL.

This chain connects TRBV6-5 to TRBJ2-1; 8 bases align to TRBD2. Germline lookup yields CDR1 MNHEY and CDR2 SVGAGI. V was clipped by 4 bases and J by 3 bases; unmatched bases: 5. This CDR3 has 15 residues. The CDR3 DNA follows: TGTGCCAGCAGTTCGAGCGGGGGAGACTACAATGAGCAGTTCTTC. It is translated as CASSSSGGDYNEQFF.

The chain carries TRBV21-1 and TRBJ1-4; TRBD1, as called in the table, went unchecked against the DNA. TRBV21-1 constitutes a pseudogene. The CDR3 contains 15 residues. This CDR3 is CASRRSPGQNEKLFF. The CDR3 region has the DNA TGTGCCAGCAGGAGAAGCCCGGGACAGAATGAAAAACTGTTTTTT.

The chain links TRBV5-1 to TRBJ2-5; unclear D gene. The J call is uncertain, as TRBJ2-7 better fits the DNA end. Per germline, CDR1 SGHRS and CDR2 YFSETQ. The CDR3 is made up of 14 amino acids. CDR3 amino acids: CASSPTSDSYEQYF. In DNA form, the CDR3 reads TGCGCCAGCAGTCCTACCAGCGACTCCTACGAGCAGTACTTC.

This sequence joins TRBV6-5 and TRBJ2-3, with a possible D match to TRBD2 (6 bases). V lost 2 bases to trimming and J lost 3 bases, with 12 bases between them. CDR3 length: 15 amino acids. Germline V gene lookup returns CDR1 MNHEY and CDR2 SVGAGI. In DNA, the CDR3 is TGTGCCAGCAGTTACGTCGGGGGTAGTACAGATACGCAGTATTTT. It specifies CASSYVGGSTDTQYF.

The V call is TRBV27, the J call TRBJ2-3; 10 positions agree with TRBD1. The CDR3 covers 17 residues. Germline CDR1 MNHEY, CDR2 SMNVEV (reference sequence). V lost 4 bases to trimming and J lost 3 bases; unmatched junction nucleotides: 10. The CDR3 region has the DNA TGTGCCAGCAGTTCTACCCCCCGGGGACAGGGGACAGATACGCAGTATTTT. This gives the protein CASSSTPRGQGTDTQYF.

V usage is TRBV6-4 and J usage is TRBJ2-3; 10 nucleotides line up with TRBD1. Germline CDR1 reads MRHNA; CDR2 reads SNTAGT. V lost 2 bases to trimming and J lost 3 bases; unmatched junction nucleotides: 2. This CDR3 has 15 amino acids. The CDR3 nucleotides are TGTGCCAGCAGTGACGGGACAGGGGAGACAGATACGCAGTATTTT. It is translated as CASSDGTGETDTQYF.

The chain joins TRBV29-1 to TRBJ2-5, with D perhaps matching TRBD2 (5 bases). The DNA end lines up better with TRBJ2-7; the J call may be wrong. Germline values: CDR1 SQVTM, CDR2 ANQGSEA. CDR3 length: 12 residues. DNA for the CDR3: TGCAGCGTTGGCGACTATTCCTACGAGCAGTACTTC. Residues: CSVGDYSYEQYF.

The gene calls are TRBV7-6 and TRBJ1-2; D is ambiguous. Germline-derived CDR1 and CDR2 are SGHVS and FNYEAQ. Trimming left V 2 bases short and J 6 bases short, with 25 bases between. The CDR3 contains 18 residues. The CDR3 spells CASSLTVFSVEGSDGYTF. CDR3 DNA sequence: TGTGCCAGCAGCTTAACTGTATTTTCGGTCGAGGGTTCAGATGGCTACACCTTC.

This clone has only a few counts. This sequence joins TRBV6-5 and TRBJ1-6; D unresolved. The germline gives CDR1 MNHEY, CDR2 SVGAGI. There are 14 residues in the CDR3. Deletions cut 2 bases from V and 10 bases from J, with 12 bases between. CDR3 DNA sequence: TGTGCCAGCAGTTACGACGGGGAAAGGTCACCCCTCCACTTT. Encoded protein: CASSYDGERSPLHF.

The rearrangement joins TRBV1 to TRBJ2-3; the D call in the table, TRBD2, was not verified against the DNA. TRBV1 constitutes a pseudogene. This CDR3 comprises 16 residues. The CDR3 protein is CTSSQVTSGGNDTQYF. CDR3 nucleotide sequence: TGCACCAGCAGCCAAGTGACTAGCGGGGGGAACGATACGCAGTATTTT.

In nucleotides, the CDR3 is TGTGCCAGCAGTGCCCTAACGCGGAGCACAGATACGCAGTATTTT. It specifies CASSALTRSTDTQYF. V and J are TRBV25-1 and TRBJ2-3; unclear D gene. CDR3 length: 15 residues. From germline, CDR1 is MGHDK and CDR2 SYGVNS. Trimming removed 4 bases from V and 0 bases from J, with 11 bases in between.

The gene calls are TRBV28 and TRBJ2-7, with 9 positions matching TRBD2. CDR3 size: 15 residues. The germline V gene encodes CDR1 MDHEN and CDR2 SYDVKM. V was clipped by 5 bases and J by 1 base; unmatched bases: 6. DNA for the CDR3: TGTGCCAGCAGTCCAGCGACTAGCGGTTCCTACGAGCAGTACTTC. Its translation is CASSPATSGSYEQYF.

The chain couples TRBV5-4 to TRBJ2-7; tentatively, D is TRBD2 (5 bases). This CDR3 spans 13 amino acids. Trimming left V 2 bases short and J 0 bases short, with 6 bases between. Germline values: CDR1 SGHNT, CDR2 YYREEE (reference sequence). DNA of the CDR3: TGTGCCAGCAGCTTCCGGGACTCCTACGAGCAGTACTTC. Amino acid sequence: CASSFRDSYEQYF.

This chain uses TRBV11-2 with TRBJ2-2, with D maybe TRBD2 (5 bases). Germline V CDR1 and CDR2: SGHAT, FQNNGV. V was clipped by 5 bases and J by 5 bases, with 6 bases between them. The CDR3 loop spans 12 amino acids. CDR3: CASSPGTGELFF. The DNA of the CDR3 is TGTGCCAGCAGCCCGGGGACCGGGGAGCTGTTTTTT.

The rearrangement links TRBV7-6 to TRBJ2-5; D is ambiguous. Per the germline V gene, CDR1 is SGHVS and CDR2 is FNYEAQ. This CDR3 has 14 residues. V lost 2 bases and J lost 0, with 7 bases in between. CDR3 nucleotides: TGTGCCAGCAGCTTAACGCAGTACCAAGAGACCCAGTACTTC. This encodes CASSLTQYQETQYF.

This rearrangement joins TRBV13 to TRBJ2-7; D gene ambiguous. V was shortened by 0 bases and J by 1 base, with 13 bases between the two germline ends. Germline V gene lookup returns CDR1 PRHDT and CDR2 FYEKMQ (reference sequence). The CDR3 has 16 residues. The CDR3 reads CASSLGEAALSYEQYF. In DNA form, the CDR3 reads TGTGCCAGCAGCTTAGGAGAGGCGGCCCTTTCCTACGAGCAGTACTTC. The full variable domain, with the rest looked up from reference TRBV13 and TRBJ2-7, is AAGVIQSPRHLIKEKRETATLKCYPIPRHDTVYWYQQGPGQDPQFLISFYEKMQSDKGSIPDRFSAQQFSDYHSELNMSSLELGDSALYFCASSLGEAALSYEQYFGPGTRLTVT.

The genes are TRBV11-3 and TRBJ2-1; TRBD2 aligns across 8 bases. The germline CDR1 and CDR2 sequences are SGHNT and YENEEA. The V segment lost 4 bases and the J segment 3 bases; nucleotides outside the gene matches: 8. CDR3 size: 16 residues. CDR3 in amino acids: CASSSYGTRNYNEQFF. In nucleotides, the CDR3 is TGTGCCAGCAGCTCCTACGGGACTAGAAACTACAATGAGCAGTTCTTC.

The V call is TRBV5-6, the J call TRBJ2-5; possibly TRBD1 for D (5 bases). The CDR3 extends over 17 amino acids. Germline values: CDR1 SGHDT, CDR2 YYEEEE. V lost 4 bases to trimming and J lost 1 base, with 20 bases between them. CDR3 loop: CASSPGEVQAIQETQYF. The CDR3 DNA is TGTGCCAGCAGCCCGGGCGAAGTACAGGCGATCCAAGAGACCCAGTACTTC.